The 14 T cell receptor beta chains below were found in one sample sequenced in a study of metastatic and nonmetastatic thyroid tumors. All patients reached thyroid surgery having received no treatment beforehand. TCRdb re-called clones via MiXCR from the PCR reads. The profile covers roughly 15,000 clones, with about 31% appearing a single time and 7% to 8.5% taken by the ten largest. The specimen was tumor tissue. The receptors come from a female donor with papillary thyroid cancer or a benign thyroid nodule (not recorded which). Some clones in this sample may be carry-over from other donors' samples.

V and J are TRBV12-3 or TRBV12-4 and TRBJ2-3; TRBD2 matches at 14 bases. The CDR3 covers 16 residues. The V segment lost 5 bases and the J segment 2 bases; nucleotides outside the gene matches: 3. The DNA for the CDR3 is TGTGCCAGCAGTACGACTAGCGGGAGGGCCACAGATACGCAGTATTTT. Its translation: CASSTTSGRATDTQYF.

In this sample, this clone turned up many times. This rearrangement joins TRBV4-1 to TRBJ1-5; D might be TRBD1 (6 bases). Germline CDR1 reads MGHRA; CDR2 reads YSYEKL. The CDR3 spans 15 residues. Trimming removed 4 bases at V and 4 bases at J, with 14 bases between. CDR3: CASSRRRGENQPQHF. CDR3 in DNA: TGCGCCAGCAGCCGTCGCAGGGGCGAAAATCAGCCCCAGCATTTT.

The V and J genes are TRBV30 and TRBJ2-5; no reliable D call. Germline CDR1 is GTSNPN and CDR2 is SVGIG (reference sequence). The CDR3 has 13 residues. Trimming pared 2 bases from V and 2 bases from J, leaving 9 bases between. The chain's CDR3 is CAWSRTVQETQYF. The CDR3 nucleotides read TGTGCCTGGAGTAGGACCGTTCAAGAGACCCAGTACTTC.

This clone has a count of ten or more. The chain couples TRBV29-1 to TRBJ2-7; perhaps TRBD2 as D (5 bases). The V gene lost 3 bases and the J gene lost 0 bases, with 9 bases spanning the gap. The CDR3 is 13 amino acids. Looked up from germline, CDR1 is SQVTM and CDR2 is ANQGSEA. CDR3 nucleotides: TGCAGCGTTGAGTACGGGAACTCCTACGAGCAGTACTTC. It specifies CSVEYGNSYEQYF.

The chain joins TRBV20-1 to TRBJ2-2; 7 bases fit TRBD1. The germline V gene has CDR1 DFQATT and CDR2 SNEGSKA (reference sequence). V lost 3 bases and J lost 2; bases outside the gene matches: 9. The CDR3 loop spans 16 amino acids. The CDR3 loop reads CSARDKQGFNTGELFF. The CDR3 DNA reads TGCAGTGCTAGGGATAAACAGGGGTTCAACACCGGGGAGCTGTTTTTT.

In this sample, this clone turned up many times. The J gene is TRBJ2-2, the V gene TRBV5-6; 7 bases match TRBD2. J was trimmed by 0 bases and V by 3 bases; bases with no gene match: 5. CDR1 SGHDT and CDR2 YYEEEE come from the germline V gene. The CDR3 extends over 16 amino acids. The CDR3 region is CASSWGREPNTGELFF. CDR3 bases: TGTGCCAGCAGCTGGGGGAGGGAGCCGAACACCGGGGAGCTGTTTTTT.

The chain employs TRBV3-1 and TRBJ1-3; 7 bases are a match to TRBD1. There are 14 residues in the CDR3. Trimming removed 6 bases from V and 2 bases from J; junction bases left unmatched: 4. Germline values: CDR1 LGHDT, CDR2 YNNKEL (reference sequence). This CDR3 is CASRKGATGNTIYF. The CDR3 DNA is TGTGCCAGCAGAAAGGGGGCCACTGGAAACACCATATATTTT.

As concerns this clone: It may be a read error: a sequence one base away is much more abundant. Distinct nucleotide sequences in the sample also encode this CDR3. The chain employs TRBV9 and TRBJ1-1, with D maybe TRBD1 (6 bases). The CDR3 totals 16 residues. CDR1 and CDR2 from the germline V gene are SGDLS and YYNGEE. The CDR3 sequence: CASSPQSGVEGTEAFF. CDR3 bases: TGTGCCAGCAGCCCACAATCAGGGGTGGAGGGCACTGAGGCTTTCTTT.

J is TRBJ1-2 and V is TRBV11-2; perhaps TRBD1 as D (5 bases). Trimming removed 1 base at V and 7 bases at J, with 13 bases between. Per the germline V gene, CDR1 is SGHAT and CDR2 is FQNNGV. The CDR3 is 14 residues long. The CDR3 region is CASSLGPGHLGYTF. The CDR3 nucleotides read TGTGCCAGCAGCTTAGGGCCCGGACACCTTGGCTACACCTTC.

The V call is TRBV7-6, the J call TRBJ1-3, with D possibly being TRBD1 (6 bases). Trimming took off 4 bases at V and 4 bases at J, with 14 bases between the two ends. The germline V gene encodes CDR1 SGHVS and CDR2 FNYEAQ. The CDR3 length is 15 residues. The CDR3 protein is CASSSGEGRGNTIYF. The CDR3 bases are TGTGCCAGCAGCTCAGGGGAGGGGCGAGGAAACACCATATATTTT.

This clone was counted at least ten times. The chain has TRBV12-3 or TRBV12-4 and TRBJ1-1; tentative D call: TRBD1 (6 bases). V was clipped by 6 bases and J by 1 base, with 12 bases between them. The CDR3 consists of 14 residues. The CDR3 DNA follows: TGTGCCAGCAGACGGGACAACTCGAACACTGAAGCTTTCTTT. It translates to CASRRDNSNTEAFF.

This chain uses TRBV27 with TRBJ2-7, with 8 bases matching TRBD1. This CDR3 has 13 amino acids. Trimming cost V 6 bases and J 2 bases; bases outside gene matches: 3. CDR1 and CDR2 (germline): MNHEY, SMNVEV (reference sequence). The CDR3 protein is CASSQGATYEQYF. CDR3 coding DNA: TGTGCCAGCAGCCAGGGGGCTACCTACGAGCAGTACTTC.

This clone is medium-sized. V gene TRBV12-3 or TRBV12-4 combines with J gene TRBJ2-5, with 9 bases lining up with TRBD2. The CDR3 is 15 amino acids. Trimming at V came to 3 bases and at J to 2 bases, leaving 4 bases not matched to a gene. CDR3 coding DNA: TGTGCCAGCAGTTTTGTTAGCGGGAGTCAAGAGACCCAGTACTTC. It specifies CASSFVSGSQETQYF.

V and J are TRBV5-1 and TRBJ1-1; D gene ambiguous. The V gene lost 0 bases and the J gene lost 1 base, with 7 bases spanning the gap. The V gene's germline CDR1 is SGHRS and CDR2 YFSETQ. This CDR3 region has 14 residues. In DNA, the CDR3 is TGCGCCAGCAGCTTGGCTCCGGGGAACACTGAAGCTTTCTTT. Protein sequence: CASSLAPGNTEAFF.